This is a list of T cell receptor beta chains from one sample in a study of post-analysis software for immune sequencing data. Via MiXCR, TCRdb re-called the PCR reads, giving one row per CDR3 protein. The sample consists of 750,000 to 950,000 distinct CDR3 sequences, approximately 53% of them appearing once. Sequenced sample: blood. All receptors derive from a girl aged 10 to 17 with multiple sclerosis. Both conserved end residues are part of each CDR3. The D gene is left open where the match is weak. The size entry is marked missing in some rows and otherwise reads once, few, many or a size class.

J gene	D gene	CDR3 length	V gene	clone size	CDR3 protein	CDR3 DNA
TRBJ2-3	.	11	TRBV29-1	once	CSVERWDTQYF	TGCAGCGTTGAGAGGTGGGATACGCAGTATTTT
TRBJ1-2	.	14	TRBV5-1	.	CASSPGPPVDGYTF	TGCGCCAGCAGCCCGGGCCCCCCAGTAGATGGCTACACCTTC
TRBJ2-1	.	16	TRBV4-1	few	CASSPEGGTTYNEQFF	TGCGCCAGCAGCCCCGAGGGGGGGACTACCTACAATGAGCAGTTCTTC
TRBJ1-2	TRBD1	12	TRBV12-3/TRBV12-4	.	CASRGTGGGYTF	TGTGCCAGCAGGGGGACAGGGGGCGGCTACACCTTC
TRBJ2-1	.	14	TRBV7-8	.	CASTYPQEYNEQFF	TGTGCCAGCACCTACCCACAGGAGTACAATGAGCAGTTCTTC
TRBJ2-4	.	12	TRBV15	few	CATSEAKNIQYF	TGTGCCACCAGCGAAGCCAAAAACATTCAGTACTTC
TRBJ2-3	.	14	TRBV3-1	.	CASSQEGGADTQYF	TGTGCCAGCAGCCAGGAGGGTGGGGCAGATACGCAGTATTTT
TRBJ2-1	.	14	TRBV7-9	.	CASSHYSSYNEQFF	TGTGCCAGCAGCCATTACAGTTCCTACAATGAGCAGTTCTTC
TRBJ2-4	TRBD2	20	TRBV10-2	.	CASRQGTSGGDLLAKNIQYF	TGCGCCAGCAGGCAAGGGACTAGCGGGGGAGATCTACTAGCCAAAAACATTCAGTACTTC
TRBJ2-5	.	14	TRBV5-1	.	CASSGTQSGQTQYF	TGCGCCAGCTCCGGGACTCAATCCGGTCAGACCCAGTACTTC
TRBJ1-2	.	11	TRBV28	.	CASGGNYGYTF	TGTGCCAGCGGGGGGAACTATGGCTACACCTTC
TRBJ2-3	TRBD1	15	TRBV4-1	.	CASSPGVGQDRAQYF	TGCGCCAGCAGCCCCGGGGTGGGACAGGACCGGGCGCAGTATTTT
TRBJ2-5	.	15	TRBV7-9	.	CASSLGTLSGETQYF	TGTGCCAGCAGCCTAGGGACCCTAAGTGGGGAGACCCAGTACTTC
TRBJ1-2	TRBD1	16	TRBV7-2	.	CASSLRRGRRNYGYTF	TGTGCCAGCAGCTTAAGAAGGGGGCGCAGAAACTATGGCTACACCTTC
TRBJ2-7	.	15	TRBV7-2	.	CASSRTAERSYEQYF	TGTGCCAGCAGCCGGACAGCCGAGCGGTCCTACGAGCAGTACTTC
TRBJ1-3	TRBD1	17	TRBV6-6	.	CASSYYTRTGTGNTIYF	TGTGCCAGCAGTTACTACACAAGGACAGGCACTGGAAACACCATATATTTT
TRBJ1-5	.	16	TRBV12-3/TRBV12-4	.	CASSFLRRSRDQPQHF	TGTGCCAGCAGTTTTCTGCGACGGAGCCGCGATCAGCCCCAGCATTTT
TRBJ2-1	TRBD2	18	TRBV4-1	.	CASSQTLAGGWRVGEQFF	TGCGCCAGCAGCCAAACTCTAGCGGGAGGCTGGCGGGTTGGTGAGCAGTTCTTC
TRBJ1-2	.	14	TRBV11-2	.	CASSLAGFRDGYTF	TGTGCCAGCAGCTTAGCAGGGTTCAGGGACGGCTACACCTTC
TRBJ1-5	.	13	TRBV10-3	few	CAIDETGNQPQHF	TGTGCCATCGATGAAACAGGCAATCAGCCCCAGCATTTT
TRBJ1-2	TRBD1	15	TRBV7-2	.	CASSFFSDRGYGYTF	TGTGCCAGCAGCTTCTTTTCGGACAGGGGATATGGCTACACCTTC
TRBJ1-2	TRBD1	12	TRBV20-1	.	CSATRTGNGYTF	TGCAGTGCTACCCGGACAGGAAATGGCTACACCTTC
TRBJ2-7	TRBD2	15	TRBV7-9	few	CASSLVTSGVYEQYF	TGTGCCAGCAGCTTAGTGACTAGCGGGGTATACGAGCAGTACTTC
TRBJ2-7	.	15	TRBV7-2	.	CASSFFRGRSYEQYF	TGTGCCAGCAGCTTTTTCCGGGGGCGATCCTACGAGCAGTACTTC
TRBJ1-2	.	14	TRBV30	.	CAWSASLANYGYTF	TGTGCCTGGAGTGCGTCCTTAGCTAACTATGGCTACACCTTC
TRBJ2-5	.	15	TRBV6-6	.	CASSPVGGGRETQYF	TGTGCCAGCAGTCCAGTAGGGGGGGGACGGGAGACCCAGTACTTC
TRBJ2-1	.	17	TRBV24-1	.	CATSDPGGGGSYNEQFF	TGTGCCACCAGTGACCCTGGGGGGGGCGGCTCCTACAATGAGCAGTTCTTC
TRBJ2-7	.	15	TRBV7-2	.	CASSPPLGRGAEQYF	TGTGCCAGCAGCCCCCCGCTCGGCAGGGGGGCCGAGCAGTACTTC
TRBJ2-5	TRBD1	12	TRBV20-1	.	CSAIQGRETQYF	TGCAGTGCTATACAGGGGAGAGAGACCCAGTACTTC
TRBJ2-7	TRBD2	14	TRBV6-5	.	CASSRGRYSYEQYF	TGTGCCAGCAGCCGCGGGAGATACTCCTACGAGCAGTACTTC
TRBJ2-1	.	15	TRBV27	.	CASSYRADLYNEQFF	TGTGCCAGCAGTTACCGCGCGGACCTGTACAATGAGCAGTTCTTC
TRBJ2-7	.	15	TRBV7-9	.	CASSLDSVVSYEQYF	TGTGCCAGCAGCTTAGACAGTGTTGTCTCCTACGAGCAGTACTTC